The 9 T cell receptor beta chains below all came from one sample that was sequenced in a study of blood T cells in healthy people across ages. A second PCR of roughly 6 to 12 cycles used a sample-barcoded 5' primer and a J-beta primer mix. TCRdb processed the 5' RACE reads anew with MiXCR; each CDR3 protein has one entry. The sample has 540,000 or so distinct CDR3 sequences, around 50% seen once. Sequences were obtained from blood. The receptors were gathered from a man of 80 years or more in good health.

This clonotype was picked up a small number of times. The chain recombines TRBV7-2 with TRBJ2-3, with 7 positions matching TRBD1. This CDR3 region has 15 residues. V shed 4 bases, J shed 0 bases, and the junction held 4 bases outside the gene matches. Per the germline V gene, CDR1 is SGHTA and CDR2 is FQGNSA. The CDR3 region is CASSYVRGSTDTQYF. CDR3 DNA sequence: TGTGCCAGCAGCTACGTCAGGGGGAGCACAGATACGCAGTATTTT.

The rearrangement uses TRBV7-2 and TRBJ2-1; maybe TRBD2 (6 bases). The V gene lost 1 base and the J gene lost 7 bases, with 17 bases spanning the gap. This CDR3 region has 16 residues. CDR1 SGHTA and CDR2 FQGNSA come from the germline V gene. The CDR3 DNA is TGTGCCAGCAGCTTAGGCGGGACGGCCGGGAAAAATGAGCAGTTCTTC. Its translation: CASSLGGTAGKNEQFF.

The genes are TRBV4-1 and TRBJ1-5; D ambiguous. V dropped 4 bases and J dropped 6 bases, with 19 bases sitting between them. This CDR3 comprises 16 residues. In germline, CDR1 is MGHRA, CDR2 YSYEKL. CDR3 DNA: TGCGCCAGCAGCCGTATACCCGAGGGTCGCACTCAGCCCCAGCATTTT. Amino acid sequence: CASSRIPEGRTQPQHF.

This CDR3 reads CSAREGLAGGPNEQFF. CDR3 coding DNA: TGCAGTGCTAGAGAGGGACTAGCGGGGGGGCCGAATGAGCAGTTCTTC. The V gene is TRBV20-1, the J gene TRBJ2-1; 16 bases line up with TRBD2. The CDR3 totals 16 residues. Germline V CDR1 and CDR2: DFQATT, SNEGSKA (reference sequence). Germline trimming cut 0 bases from V and 7 bases from J; bases unmatched to any gene: 3.

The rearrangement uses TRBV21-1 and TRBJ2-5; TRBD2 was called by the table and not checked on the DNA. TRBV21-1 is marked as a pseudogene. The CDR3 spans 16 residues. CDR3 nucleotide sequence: TGTGCCAGCAGCAAAGCAAGGGCAGGACTTAAAGAGACCCAGTACTTC. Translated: CASSKARAGLKETQYF.

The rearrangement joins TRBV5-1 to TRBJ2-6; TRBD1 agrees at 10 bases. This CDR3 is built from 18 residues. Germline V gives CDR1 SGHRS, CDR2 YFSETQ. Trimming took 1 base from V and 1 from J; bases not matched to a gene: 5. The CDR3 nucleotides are TGCGCCAGCAGCTTGAGGGACAGGGGTTTATCTGGGGCCAACGTCCTGACTTTC. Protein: CASSLRDRGLSGANVLTF.

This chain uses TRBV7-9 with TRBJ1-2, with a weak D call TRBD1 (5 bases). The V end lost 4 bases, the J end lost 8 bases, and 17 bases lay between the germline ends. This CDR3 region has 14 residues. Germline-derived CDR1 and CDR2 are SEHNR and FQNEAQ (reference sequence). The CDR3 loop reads CASSSSGFLGGYTF. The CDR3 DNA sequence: TGTGCCAGCAGCTCATCAGGGTTTTTGGGGGGCTACACCTTC.

Here the CDR3 reads CASSQGLAGGQDTQYF. CDR3 bases: TGCGCCAGCAGCCAAGGACTAGCGGGGGGGCAAGATACGCAGTATTTT. The V call is TRBV4-1, the J call TRBJ2-3, with TRBD2 matching 14 bases. The CDR3 runs 16 residues. The J segment lost 5 bases and the V segment lost 1 base, leaving 2 bases of the junction unmatched. The germline gives CDR1 MGHRA, CDR2 YSYEKL.

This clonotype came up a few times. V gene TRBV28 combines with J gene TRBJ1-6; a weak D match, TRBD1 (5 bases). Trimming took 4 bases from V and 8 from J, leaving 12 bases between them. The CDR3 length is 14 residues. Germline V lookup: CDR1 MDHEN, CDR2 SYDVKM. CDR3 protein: CASSSLGGDSPLHF. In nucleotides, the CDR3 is TGTGCCAGCAGTTCGTTGGGGGGGGATTCACCCCTCCACTTT.